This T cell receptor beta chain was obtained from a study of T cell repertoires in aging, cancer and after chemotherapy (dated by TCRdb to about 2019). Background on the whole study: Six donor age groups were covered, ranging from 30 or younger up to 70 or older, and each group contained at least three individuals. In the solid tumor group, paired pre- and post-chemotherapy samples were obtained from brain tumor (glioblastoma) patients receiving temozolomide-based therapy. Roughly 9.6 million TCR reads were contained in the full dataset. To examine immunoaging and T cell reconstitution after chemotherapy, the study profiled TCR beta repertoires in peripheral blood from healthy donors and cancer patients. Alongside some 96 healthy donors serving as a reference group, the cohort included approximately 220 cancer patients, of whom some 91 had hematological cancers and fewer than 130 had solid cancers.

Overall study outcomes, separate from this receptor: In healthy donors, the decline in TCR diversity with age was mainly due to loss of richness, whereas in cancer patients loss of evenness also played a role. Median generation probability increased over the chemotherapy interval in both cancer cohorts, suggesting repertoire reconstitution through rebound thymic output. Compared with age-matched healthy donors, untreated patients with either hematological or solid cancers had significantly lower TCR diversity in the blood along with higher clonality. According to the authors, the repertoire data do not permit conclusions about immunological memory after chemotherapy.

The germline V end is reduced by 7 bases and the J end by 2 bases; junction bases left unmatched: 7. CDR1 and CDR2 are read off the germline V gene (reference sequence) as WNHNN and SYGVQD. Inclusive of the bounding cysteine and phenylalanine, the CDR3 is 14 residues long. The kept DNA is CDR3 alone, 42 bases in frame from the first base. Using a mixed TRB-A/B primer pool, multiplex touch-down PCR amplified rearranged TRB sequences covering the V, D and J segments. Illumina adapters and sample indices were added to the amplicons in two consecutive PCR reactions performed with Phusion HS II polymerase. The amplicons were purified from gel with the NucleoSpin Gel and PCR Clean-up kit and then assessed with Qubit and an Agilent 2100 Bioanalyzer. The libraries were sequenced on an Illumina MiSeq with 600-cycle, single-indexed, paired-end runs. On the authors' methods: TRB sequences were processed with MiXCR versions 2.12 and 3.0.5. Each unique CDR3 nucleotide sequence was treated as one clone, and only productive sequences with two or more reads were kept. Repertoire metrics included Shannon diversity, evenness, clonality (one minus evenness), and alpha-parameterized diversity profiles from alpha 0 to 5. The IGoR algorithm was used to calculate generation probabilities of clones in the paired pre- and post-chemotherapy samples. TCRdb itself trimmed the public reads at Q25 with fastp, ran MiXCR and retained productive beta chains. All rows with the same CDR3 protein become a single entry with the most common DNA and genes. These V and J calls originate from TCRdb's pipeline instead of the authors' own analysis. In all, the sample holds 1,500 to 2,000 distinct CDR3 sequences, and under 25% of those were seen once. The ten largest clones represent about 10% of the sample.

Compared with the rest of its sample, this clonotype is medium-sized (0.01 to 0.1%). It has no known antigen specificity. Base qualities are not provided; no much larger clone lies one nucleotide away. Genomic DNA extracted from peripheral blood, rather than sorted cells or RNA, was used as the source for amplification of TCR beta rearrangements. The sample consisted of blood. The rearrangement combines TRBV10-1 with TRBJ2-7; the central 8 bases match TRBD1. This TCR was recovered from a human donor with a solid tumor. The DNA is TGCGCCAGCACCAAAGGACAGGGCCCCTACGAGCAGTACTTC. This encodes CASTKGQGPYEQYF.